Listed below are T cell receptor beta chains from one sample, sequenced in a study of T cell repertoires in cytomegalovirus infection. TCRdb fed the reads into MiXCR, producing one record per CDR3 protein. The sample carries approximately 500,000 distinct CDR3 sequences, approximately 10% recorded once. Sequencing was done on a sample of PBMCs. These receptor sequences come from a human donor in good health (CMV status not recorded). Some clones in this sample may be carry-over from other donors' samples. The CDR3 runs from the conserved cysteine through the conserved F or W. D genes are given only for firm matches. A clone size is listed for some rows: how often the clone was seen (once, few, many), or a class if it is expanded.

D,J,V,size,length,DNA,CDR3
-,TRBJ1-5,TRBV7-9,many,15,TGTGCCAGCAGCTTTTCAGGAAACCTCAATCAGCCCCAGCATTTT,CASSFSGNLNQPQHF
-,TRBJ1-3,TRBV7-8,many,15,TGTGCCAGCAGCCTACGCCAGAGCTCTGGAAACACCATATATTTT,CASSLRQSSGNTIYF
-,TRBJ2-3,TRBV12-3/TRBV12-4,many,13,TGTGCCAGCAGTTTAAAGGCGGAAGATACGCAGTATTTT,CASSLKAEDTQYF
-,TRBJ1-2,TRBV29-1,few,14,TGCAGCGTTGAAGATTCTGGGGCGGGTTATGGCTACACCTTC,CSVEDSGAGYGYTF
TRBD1,TRBJ1-2,TRBV5-1,few,15,TGCGCCAGCAGCTCTAGACAGGGCGTCAACTATGGCTACACCTTC,CASSSRQGVNYGYTF
-,TRBJ1-1,TRBV19,-,12,TGTGCCAGTAGGACAGGAGGGAGTAGAGCTTTCTTT,CASRTGGSRAFF
-,TRBJ2-7,TRBV7-6,many,16,TGTGCCAGCAGCCTCAGGGTGGACGGGAGCTCCTACGAGCAGTACTTC,CASSLRVDGSSYEQYF
-,TRBJ2-7,TRBV7-2,many,16,TGTGCCAGCAGCTTAAACCTGGGTTGGAGCTCCTACGAGCAGTACTTC,CASSLNLGWSSYEQYF
TRBD2,TRBJ2-1,TRBV7-3,-,12,TGTGCCAGCAGCTCGATTAGCGGGAGGGCGTTCTTC,CASSSISGRAFF
TRBD2,TRBJ2-3,TRBV11-2,many,16,TGTGCCAGCAGCTTAGCTAGCGGGGGGGCGACAGATACGCAGTATTTT,CASSLASGGATDTQYF
TRBD1,TRBJ1-2,TRBV7-8,many,14,TGTGCCAGCAGCCCCGAAATGGGACAGGGCGGCTACACCTTC,CASSPEMGQGGYTF
TRBD2,TRBJ2-2,TRBV20-1,many,15,TGCAGTGCTAGAGCGGGAGGCGTTGGCACCGGGGAGCTGTTTTTT,CSARAGGVGTGELFF